This T cell receptor (beta chain) was sequenced during a study of cytomegalovirus exposure and HLA in healthy donors. About the research overall: The roughly 120 validation repertoires matched the approximately 700 first-cohort repertoires in platform, a later analysis reported.

Study results and caveats: Across donors, most TCRs were seen rarely, yet some public ones were widespread. Some TCR beta chains (more than 150 of them) were listed as cytomegalovirus-associated.

A remark on this clone: Its target is unknown.

Germline CDR1 is SGDLS and CDR2 is YYNGEE. This CDR3 has 21 amino acids. Trimming stripped 0 bases from V and 0 bases from J, with 22 bases between. Assay: immunoSEQ multiplex PCR; the TCRdb copy retains only in-frame clones and omits some. The data show around 86,000 clones, with approximately 93% seen just once and around 1.2% held by the top ten. The specimen sequenced was PBMCs. The TCR sequence derives from a woman in her twenties or thirties in good health and CMV-seropositive. The chain uses TRBV9 and TRBJ2-6, with a tentative D call TRBD1 (5 bases). Here the CDR3 reads CASSVGSDSRHLGSGANVLTF. The CDR3 nucleotides are TGTGCCAGCAGCGTAGGGAGTGACAGTCGACACCTAGGCTCTGGGGCCAACGTCCTGACTTTC.